Below, 26 T cell receptor beta chains from the same sample are listed, as sequenced in a study of control samples from healthy donors and cancer patients. Libraries were prepared by immunoSEQ multiplex PCR; TCRdb keeps only in-frame clonotypes and omits some of them. The data show roughly 130,000 clones, with approximately 91% seen just once and approximately 9% held by the top ten. Specimen: blood. All receptors come from a woman between 25 and 40 years old in good health.

This clone appeared a single time. The sample has other DNA sequences that encode this CDR3 too. This rearrangement joins TRBV20-1 to TRBJ2-3; D unresolved. The CDR3 loop spans 10 amino acids. With 3 bases removed from V and 4 bases from J, the gap between germline ends came to 2 bases. The germline CDR1 and CDR2 sequences are DFQATT and SNEGSKA (reference sequence). The CDR3 DNA is TGCAGTGCTAGTCCAGATACGCAGTATTTT. The encoded protein is CSASPDTQYF.

The J gene is TRBJ1-5, the V gene TRBV11-2, with D unclear. V was shortened by 0 bases and J by 4 bases, with 10 bases between the two germline ends. CDR3 length: 15 residues. Germline V CDR1 and CDR2: SGHAT, FQNNGV. The DNA for the CDR3 is TGTGCCAGCAGCTTAGATGGTGTGGGGAATCAGCCCCAGCATTTT. Its protein product is CASSLDGVGNQPQHF.

V is TRBV28 and J is TRBJ1-4, with D possibly TRBD1 on 5 matching bases. Germline V gene lookup returns CDR1 MDHEN and CDR2 SYDVKM. The CDR3 runs 19 residues. Between the trimmed V and J ends, which lost 6 bases and 10 bases, there was a span of 33 bases. The CDR3 sequence: CASSRNGRDLETAFGKLFF. The CDR3 bases are TGTGCCAGCAGCCGGAACGGGAGGGACCTCGAAACGGCCTTTGGAAAACTGTTTTTT.

The V call is TRBV25-1, the J call TRBJ1-6; D is uncertain. Germline V CDR1 and CDR2: MGHDK, SYGVNS. Between the trimmed V and J ends, which lost 0 bases and 8 bases, there was a span of 14 bases. The CDR3 is 16 amino acids. The CDR3: CASSEYRQPGDSPLHF. Written as DNA, the CDR3 is TGTGCCAGCAGTGAATATAGGCAGCCCGGGGATTCACCCCTCCACTTT.

The V call is TRBV10-3, the J call TRBJ2-2, with 9 positions matching TRBD2. The length of the CDR3 is 16 residues. Trimming removed 2 bases from V and 6 bases from J; junction bases left unmatched: 7. Germline CDR1 is ENHRY and CDR2 is SYGVKD. CDR3 protein: CAISEPLAGGPGELFF. The CDR3 DNA reads TGTGCCATCAGTGAGCCCTTGGCGGGAGGGCCCGGGGAGCTGTTTTTT.

This clone was counted between two and nine times. V and J are TRBV12-3 or TRBV12-4 and TRBJ1-5; D may be TRBD1 (5 bases). The CDR3 is made up of 12 amino acids. Trimming removed 6 bases at V and 9 bases at J, with 12 bases between. The CDR3 is CASSLPGRPQHF. The CDR3 DNA reads TGTGCCAGCAGCCTCCCAGGGAGGCCCCAGCATTTT.

The CDR3 bases are TGTGCCAGCAGCTTGGGGGTTGAGGGCACTGAAGCTTTCTTT. This sequence encodes CASSLGVEGTEAFF. V and J are TRBV7-9 and TRBJ1-1; tentatively, D is TRBD1 (5 bases). Germline lookup yields CDR1 SEHNR and CDR2 FQNEAQ (reference sequence). V was cut by 3 bases and J by 4 bases, with 12 bases left in between. The CDR3 loop spans 14 amino acids.

This clone has a handful of counts. This chain joins TRBV7-2 and TRBJ1-6; 8 bases match TRBD1. This CDR3 region has 15 residues. Germline CDR1 is SGHTA and CDR2 is FQGNSA. Trimming took 4 bases from V and 6 from J; bases not matched to a gene: 5. The CDR3 here is CASSSDRGSNSPLHF. The CDR3 DNA reads TGTGCCAGCAGCTCCGACAGGGGAAGTAATTCACCCCTCCACTTT.

This chain connects TRBV5-1 to TRBJ2-7, with 8 positions matching TRBD2. The germline CDR1 and CDR2 sequences are SGHRS and YFSETQ. Unmatched junction bases numbered 10, after V lost 4 bases and J lost 4 bases. This CDR3 spans 15 amino acids. CDR3 in DNA: TGCGCCAGCAGCCCAGGACTAGCCACGCGGTACGAGCAGTACTTC. It yields the protein CASSPGLATRYEQYF.

The V and J genes are TRBV5-1 and TRBJ2-7; D gene unclear. The V gene lost 1 base and the J gene lost 3 bases, with 11 bases spanning the gap. Germline V gene data show CDR1 as SGHRS and CDR2 as YFSETQ. CDR3 length: 14 residues. CDR3 nucleotides: TGCGCCAGCAGCTTGCTTACAGAAAACTACGAGCAGTACTTC. Translating it yields CASSLLTENYEQYF.

The rearrangement joins TRBV21-1 to TRBJ2-2; whether TRBD1, the table's D call, matches the DNA was not checked. TRBV21-1 is tagged as a pseudogene. This CDR3 has 17 residues. The CDR3: CASSSPWRTGYTGELFF. The CDR3, as DNA: TGTGCCAGCAGCAGTCCGTGGCGGACAGGATACACCGGGGAGCTGTTTTTT.

The chain is built from TRBV10-3 and TRBJ1-6; 10 bases fit TRBD1. The CDR3 has 15 amino acids. Germline CDR1 and CDR2: ENHRY and SYGVKD. The J segment lost 0 bases and the V segment lost 8 bases, leaving 1 base of the junction unmatched. Here the CDR3 DNA reads TGTGCCATCGGGGACAGGGGCTCCTATAATTCACCCCTCCACTTT. Protein sequence: CAIGDRGSYNSPLHF.

The rearrangement joins TRBV2 to TRBJ1-1; 9 nucleotides line up with TRBD1. Germline trimming cut 6 bases from V and 5 bases from J; bases unmatched to any gene: 4. Germline values: CDR1 SNHLY, CDR2 FYNNEI. The CDR3 sequence is 13 residues long. The CDR3 bases are TGTGCCAGCAGGGGGGACAGGGAGACTGAAGCTTTCTTT. This codes for CASRGDRETEAFF. Supplemented by reference TRBV2 and TRBJ1-1, the full variable domain reads EPEVTQTPSHQVTQMGQEVILRCVPISNHLYFYWYRQILGQKVEFLVSFYNNEISEKSEIFDDQFSVERPDGSNFTLKIRSTKLEDSAMYFCASRGDRETEAFFGQGTRLTVV.

The chain is built from TRBV11-2 and TRBJ2-4, with TRBD2 matching over 12 bases. The trim removed 2 bases at V and 7 bases at J, leaving 15 bases unmatched. The CDR3 is made up of 19 amino acids. Germline V gives CDR1 SGHAT, CDR2 FQNNGV. The CDR3 coding sequence is TGTGCCAGCAGCTTATTGGCCCCAAGACTAGCGGGAGCCGTCAACATTCAGTACTTC. It yields the protein CASSLLAPRLAGAVNIQYF.

The chain has TRBV7-3 and TRBJ1-1; D not resolved. The V gene lost 1 base and the J gene lost 0 bases, with 12 bases spanning the gap. Germline V gene lookup returns CDR1 SGHTA and CDR2 FQGTGA. CDR3 length: 16 residues. In DNA, the CDR3 is TGTGCCAGCAGCTTAAATGCCGGTCGATTGAACACTGAAGCTTTCTTT. Encoded protein: CASSLNAGRLNTEAFF.

This clone occurred once. The chain has TRBV24-1 and TRBJ2-3; no clear D. V was clipped by 5 bases and J by 0 bases, with 11 bases between them. The CDR3 contains 15 residues. From germline, CDR1 is KGHDR and CDR2 SFDVKD. CDR3 amino acids: CATSVGGPSTDTQYF. CDR3 nucleotide sequence: TGTGCCACCAGTGTGGGTGGGCCTAGCACAGATACGCAGTATTTT.

The chain joins TRBV24-1 to TRBJ2-1, with TRBD2 matching 8 bases. The CDR3 has 14 residues. The germline gives CDR1 KGHDR, CDR2 SFDVKD. The V gene end was trimmed by 5 bases and the J gene end by 5 bases; junction bases not matched to a gene: 4. The DNA for the CDR3 is TGTGCCACCAGTGTTAGCGGGAAAAACAATGAGCAGTTCTTC. It is translated as CATSVSGKNNEQFF.

The CDR3 bases are TGTGCCAGCAGCTCTTGGACTAGCGGGAGCTACGAGCAGTACTTC. This sequence encodes CASSSWTSGSYEQYF. The chain is built from TRBV13 and TRBJ2-7; 13 positions agree with TRBD2. CDR3 length: 15 amino acids. The germline gives CDR1 PRHDT, CDR2 FYEKMQ (reference sequence). Germline trimming cut 4 bases from V and 3 bases from J; bases unmatched to any gene: 3.

The genes are TRBV6-5 and TRBJ2-7, with D possibly being TRBD2 (7 bases). Trimming cost V 7 bases and J 5 bases, with 21 bases left between them. The CDR3 length is 15 residues. CDR1 is MNHEY and CDR2 is SVGAGI in the germline V gene. CDR3 in DNA: TGTGCCAGCACCCCTTTCGGCGGGGGCGTGGACGAGCAGTACTTC. As protein: CASTPFGGGVDEQYF.

In its sample, this clone was seen once. The chain is built from TRBV2 and TRBJ2-3; D unresolved. Trimming removed 1 base at V and 6 bases at J, with 8 bases between. Germline V gene data show CDR1 as SNHLY and CDR2 as FYNNEI. This CDR3 has 13 amino acids. Written as DNA, the CDR3 is TGTGCCAGCAGTGAAGATTTGGCGGATACGCAGTATTTT. Amino acids: CASSEDLADTQYF. Looking up the rest from reference TRBV2 and TRBJ2-3 gives the full variable domain: EPEVTQTPSHQVTQMGQEVILRCVPISNHLYFYWYRQILGQKVEFLVSFYNNEISEKSEIFDDQFSVERPDGSNFTLKIRSTKLEDSAMYFCASSEDLADTQYFGPGTRLTVL.

The chain carries TRBV7-2 and TRBJ2-2, with no clear D. Looked up from germline, CDR1 is SGHTA and CDR2 is FQGNSA. This CDR3 is built from 15 residues. V was clipped by 7 bases and J by 1 base, with 13 bases between them. The CDR3 sequence: CASTPAAVNTGELFF. The CDR3 DNA is TGTGCCAGCACCCCGGCGGCGGTGAACACCGGGGAGCTGTTTTTT.

The J gene is TRBJ2-7, the V gene TRBV9; no firm D call. V was shortened by 0 bases and J by 3 bases, with 10 bases between the two germline ends. The V gene's germline CDR1 is SGDLS and CDR2 YYNGEE. CDR3 length equals 14 residues. CDR3 coding DNA: TGTGCCAGCAGCGTAGGTGGTGGGAACTACGAGCAGTACTTC. It specifies CASSVGGGNYEQYF.

V and J are TRBV30 and TRBJ2-7, with D perhaps matching TRBD1 (5 bases). This CDR3 spans 13 amino acids. V was clipped by 2 bases and J by 0 bases, with 8 bases between them. Germline V gene sequence: CDR1 GTSNPN, CDR2 SVGIG (reference sequence). Here the CDR3 reads CAWSQGSSYEQYF. The DNA of the CDR3 is TGTGCCTGGAGTCAGGGTAGCTCCTACGAGCAGTACTTC.

This clone was seen a single time. The chain carries TRBV19 and TRBJ1-5; tentative D call: TRBD1 (5 bases). From germline, CDR1 is LNHDA and CDR2 SQIVND (reference sequence). The CDR3 covers 14 residues. Trimming stripped 8 bases from V and 3 bases from J, with 14 bases between. Here the CDR3 reads CASHKGTSNQPQHF. The CDR3 nucleotides are TGTGCCAGTCACAAAGGGACTTCCAATCAGCCCCAGCATTTT.

V and J are TRBV19 and TRBJ1-3, with a tentative D call TRBD1 (5 bases). This CDR3 comprises 15 residues. The V gene's germline CDR1 is LNHDA and CDR2 SQIVND (reference sequence). V was cut by 3 bases and J by 4 bases, with 13 bases left in between. CDR3 bases: TGTGCCAGTAGTATGGGCCAGGGCTACGGAAACACCATATATTTT. Amino acids: CASSMGQGYGNTIYF.

The chain carries TRBV9 and TRBJ2-5, with 10 positions matching TRBD1. Germline V gives CDR1 SGDLS, CDR2 YYNGEE. The CDR3 covers 15 residues. V shed 2 bases, J shed 2 bases, and the junction held 3 bases outside the gene matches. CDR3 coding DNA: TGTGCCAGCAGCGTCGGGGACAGGGGTCAAGAGACCCAGTACTTC. This sequence encodes CASSVGDRGQETQYF.